This TCR beta chain was retrieved from a study of CD8+CD57+ T cells in acquired aplastic anemia. Study-level background: Sorted cells (CD4+ and CD8+) yielded DNA amounts that averaged about 3.4 ug.

This CDR3 contains 13 residues. Trimming pared 6 bases from V and 3 bases from J, leaving 11 bases between. Germline values: CDR1 MNHNS, CDR2 SASEGT. CDR3 and TCR beta VDJ profiling relied on genomic DNA as the template. TCRdb reprocessed the reads with MiXCR, giving one entry per CDR3 protein. The sample carries around 200,000 distinct CDR3 sequences, over 55% recorded once. This clonotype was counted between two and nine times. As yet, its antigen is unknown. The study, taken as a whole, reports: Patients and controls shared some 30 CD8+ CDR3 sequences, highly expressed in patients.

Patients included in sequencing had previously demonstrated CD8+CD57+ cell expansion by flow cytometry. The chain couples TRBV6-1 to TRBJ2-5; D unclear. The sequencing sample was made of sorted CD4+, CD8+, or CD8+CD57+ T cells (not recorded which) from PBMCs. This TCR was recovered from a human donor with aplastic anemia. The CDR3 DNA reads as TGTGCCAGCAGCGCACAGTGGGAAGAGACCCAGTACTTC. It is translated as CASSAQWEETQYF.